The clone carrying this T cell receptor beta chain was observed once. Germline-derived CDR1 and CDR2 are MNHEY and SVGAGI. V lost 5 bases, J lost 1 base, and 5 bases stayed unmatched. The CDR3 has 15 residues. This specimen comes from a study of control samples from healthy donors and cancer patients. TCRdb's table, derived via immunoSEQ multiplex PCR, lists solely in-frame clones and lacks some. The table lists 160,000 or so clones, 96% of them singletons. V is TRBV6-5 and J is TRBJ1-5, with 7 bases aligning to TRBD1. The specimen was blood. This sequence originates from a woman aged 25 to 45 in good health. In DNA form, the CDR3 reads TGTGCCAGCAGTACAGGGGTGGGCAGCAATCAGCCCCAGCATTTT. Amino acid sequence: CASSTGVGSNQPQHF.